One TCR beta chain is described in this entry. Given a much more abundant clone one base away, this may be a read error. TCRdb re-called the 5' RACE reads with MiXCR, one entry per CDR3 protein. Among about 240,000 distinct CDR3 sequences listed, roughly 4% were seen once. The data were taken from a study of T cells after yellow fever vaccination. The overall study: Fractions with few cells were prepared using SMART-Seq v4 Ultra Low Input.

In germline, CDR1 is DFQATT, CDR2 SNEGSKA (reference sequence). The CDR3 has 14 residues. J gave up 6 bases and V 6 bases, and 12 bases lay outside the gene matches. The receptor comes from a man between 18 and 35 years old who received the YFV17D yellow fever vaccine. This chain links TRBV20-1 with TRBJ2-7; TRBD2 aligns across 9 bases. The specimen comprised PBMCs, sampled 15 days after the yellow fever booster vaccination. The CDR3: CSAVGGGEVFEQYF. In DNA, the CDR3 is TGCAGTGCCGTAGGCGGGGGGGAGGTTTTCGAGCAGTACTTC.